This T cell receptor beta chain was recovered during a study of control samples from healthy donors and cancer patients. Some clones are missing from TCRdb's copy, which holds only in-frame ones; the method was immunoSEQ multiplex PCR. The table shows 70,000 to 90,000 clones, with around 90% occurring only once. Specimen: PBMCs. The TCR was taken from a woman aged 55-69 years with head and neck cancer.

The CDR3 spells CASSQVVGGTYNEQFF. CDR3 bases: TGTGCCAGCAGCCAAGTAGTGGGAGGAACCTACAATGAGCAGTTCTTC. This chain links TRBV4-2 with TRBJ2-1; tentative D call: TRBD2 (6 bases). Germline-derived CDR1 and CDR2 are LGHNA and YNFKEQ. The CDR3 contains 16 residues. V was shortened by 1 base and J by 2 bases, with 12 bases between the two germline ends.